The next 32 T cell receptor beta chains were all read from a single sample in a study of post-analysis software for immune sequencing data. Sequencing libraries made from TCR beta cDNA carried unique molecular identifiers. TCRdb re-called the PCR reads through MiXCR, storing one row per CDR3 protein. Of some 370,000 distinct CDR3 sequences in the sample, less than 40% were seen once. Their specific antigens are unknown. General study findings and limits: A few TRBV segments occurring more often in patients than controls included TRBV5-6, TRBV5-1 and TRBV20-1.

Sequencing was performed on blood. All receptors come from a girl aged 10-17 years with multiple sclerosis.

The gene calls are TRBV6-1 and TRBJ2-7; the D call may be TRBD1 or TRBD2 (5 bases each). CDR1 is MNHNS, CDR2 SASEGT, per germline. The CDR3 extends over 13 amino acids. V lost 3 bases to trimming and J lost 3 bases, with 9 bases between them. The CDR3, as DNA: TGTGCCAGCAGTGAGTGGGGGAACTACGAGCAGTACTTC. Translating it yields CASSEWGNYEQYF.

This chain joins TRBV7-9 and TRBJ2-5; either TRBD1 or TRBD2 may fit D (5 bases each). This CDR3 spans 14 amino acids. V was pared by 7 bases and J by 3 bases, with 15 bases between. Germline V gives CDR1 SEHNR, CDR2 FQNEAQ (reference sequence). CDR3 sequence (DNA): TGTGCCAGCATAAGGGGAGAGGAGGAAGAGACCCAGTACTTC. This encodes CASIRGEEEETQYF.

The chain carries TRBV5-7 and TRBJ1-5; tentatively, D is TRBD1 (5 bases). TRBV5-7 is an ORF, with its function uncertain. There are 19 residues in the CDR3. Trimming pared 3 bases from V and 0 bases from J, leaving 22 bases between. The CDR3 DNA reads TGTGCCAGCAGCTCTCACCGGGACCGACAACCATATAGCAATCAGCCCCAGCATTTT. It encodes CASSSHRDRQPYSNQPQHF.

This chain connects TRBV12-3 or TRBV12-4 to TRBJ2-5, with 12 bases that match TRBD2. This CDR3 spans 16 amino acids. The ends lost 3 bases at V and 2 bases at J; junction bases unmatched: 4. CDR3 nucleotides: TGTGCCAGCAGTTTTTCCCTAGCGGGAGGGCAAGAGACCCAGTACTTC. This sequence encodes CASSFSLAGGQETQYF.

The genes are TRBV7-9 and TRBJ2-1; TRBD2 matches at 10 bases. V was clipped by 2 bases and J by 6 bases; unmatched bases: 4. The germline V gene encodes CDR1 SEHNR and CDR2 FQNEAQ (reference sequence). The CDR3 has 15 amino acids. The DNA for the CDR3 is TGTGCCAGCAGCTTACAGCTAGCGGGGGTCAATGAGCAGTTCTTC. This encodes CASSLQLAGVNEQFF.

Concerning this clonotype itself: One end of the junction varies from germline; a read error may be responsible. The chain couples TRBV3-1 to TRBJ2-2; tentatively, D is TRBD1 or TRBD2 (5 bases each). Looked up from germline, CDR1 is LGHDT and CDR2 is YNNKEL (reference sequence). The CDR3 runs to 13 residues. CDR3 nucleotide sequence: TGTGCCAGCAGCCAAGAGGACACCGGGGAGCGGTTTTTT. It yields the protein CASSQEDTGERFF.

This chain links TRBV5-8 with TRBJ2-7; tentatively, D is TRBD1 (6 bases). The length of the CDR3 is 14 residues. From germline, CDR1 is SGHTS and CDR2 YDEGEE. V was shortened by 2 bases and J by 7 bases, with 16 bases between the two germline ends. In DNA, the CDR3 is TGTGCCAGCAGCTTCGGGTTGGGGGCGGAGGAGCAGTACTTC. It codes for CASSFGLGAEEQYF.

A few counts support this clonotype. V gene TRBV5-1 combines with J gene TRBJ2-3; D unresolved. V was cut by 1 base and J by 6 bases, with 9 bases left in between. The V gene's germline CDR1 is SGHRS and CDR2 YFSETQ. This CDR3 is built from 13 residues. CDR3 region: CASSLIRPDTQYF. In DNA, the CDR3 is TGCGCCAGCAGCTTGATCCGCCCGGATACGCAGTATTTT.

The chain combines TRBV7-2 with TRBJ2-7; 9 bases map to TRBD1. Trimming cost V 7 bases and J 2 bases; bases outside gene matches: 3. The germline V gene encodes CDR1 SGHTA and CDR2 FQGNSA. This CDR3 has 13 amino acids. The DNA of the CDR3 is TGTGCCAGCAAAGGGACAGGGACCTACGAGCAGTACTTC. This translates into CASKGTGTYEQYF.

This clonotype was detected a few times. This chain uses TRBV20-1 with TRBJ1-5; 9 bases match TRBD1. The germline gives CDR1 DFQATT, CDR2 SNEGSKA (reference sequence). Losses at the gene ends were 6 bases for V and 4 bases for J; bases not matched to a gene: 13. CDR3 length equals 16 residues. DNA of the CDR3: TGCAGTGCGCCGACAGGGGGGGCGGGTAGGAATCAGCCCCAGCATTTT. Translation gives CSAPTGGAGRNQPQHF.

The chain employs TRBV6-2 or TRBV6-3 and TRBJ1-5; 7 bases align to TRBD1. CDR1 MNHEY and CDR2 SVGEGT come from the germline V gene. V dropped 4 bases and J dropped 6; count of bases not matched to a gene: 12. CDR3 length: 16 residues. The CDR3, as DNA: TGTGCCAGCAGTTCAAGACAGGGTGGCGGGGGTCAGCCCCAGCATTTT. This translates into CASSSRQGGGGQPQHF.

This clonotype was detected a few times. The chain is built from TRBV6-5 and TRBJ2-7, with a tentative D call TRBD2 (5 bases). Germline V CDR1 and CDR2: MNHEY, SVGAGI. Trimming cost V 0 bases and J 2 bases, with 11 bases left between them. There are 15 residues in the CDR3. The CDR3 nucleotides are TGTGCCAGCAGTTACTCGACGTCCGGGGCCTACGAGCAGTACTTC. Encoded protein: CASSYSTSGAYEQYF.

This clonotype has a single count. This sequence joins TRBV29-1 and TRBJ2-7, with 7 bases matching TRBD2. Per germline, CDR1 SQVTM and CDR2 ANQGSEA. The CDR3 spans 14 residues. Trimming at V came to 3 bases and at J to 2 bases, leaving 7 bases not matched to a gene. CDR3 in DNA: TGCAGCGTTGACGGTGGGGGGGAGACCTACGAGCAGTACTTC. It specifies CSVDGGGETYEQYF.

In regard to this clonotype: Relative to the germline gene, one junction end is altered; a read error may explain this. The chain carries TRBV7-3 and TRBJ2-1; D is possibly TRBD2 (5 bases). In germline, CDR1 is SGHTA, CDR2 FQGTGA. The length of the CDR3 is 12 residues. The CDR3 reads CVSSFGDNEQFF. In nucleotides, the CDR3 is TGTGTCAGCAGCTTCGGGGACAATGAGCAGTTCTTC.

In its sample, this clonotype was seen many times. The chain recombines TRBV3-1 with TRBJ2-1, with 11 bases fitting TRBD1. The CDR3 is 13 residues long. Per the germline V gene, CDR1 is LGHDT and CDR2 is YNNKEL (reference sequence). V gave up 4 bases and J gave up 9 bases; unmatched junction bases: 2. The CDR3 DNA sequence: TGTGCCAGCAGCCTCGGGACAGGGGGTGAGCAGTTCTTC. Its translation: CASSLGTGGEQFF.

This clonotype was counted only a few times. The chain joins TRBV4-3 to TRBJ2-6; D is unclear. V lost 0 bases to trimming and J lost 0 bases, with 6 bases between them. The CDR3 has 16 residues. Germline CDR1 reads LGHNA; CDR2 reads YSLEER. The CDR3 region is CASSQDHSSGANVLTF. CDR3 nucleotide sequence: TGCGCCAGCAGCCAAGATCACAGCTCTGGGGCCAACGTCCTGACTTTC.

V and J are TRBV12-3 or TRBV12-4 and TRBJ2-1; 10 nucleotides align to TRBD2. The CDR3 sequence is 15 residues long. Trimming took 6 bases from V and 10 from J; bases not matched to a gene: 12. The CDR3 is CASSQGLAGEKEQFF. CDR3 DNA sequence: TGTGCCAGCAGCCAGGGGCTAGCGGGGGAAAAGGAGCAGTTCTTC.

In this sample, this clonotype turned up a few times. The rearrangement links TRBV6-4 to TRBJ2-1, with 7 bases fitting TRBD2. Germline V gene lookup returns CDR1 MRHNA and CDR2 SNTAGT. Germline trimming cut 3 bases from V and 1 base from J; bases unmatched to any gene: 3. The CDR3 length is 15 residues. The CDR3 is CASSERAGSYNEQFF. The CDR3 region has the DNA TGTGCCAGCAGTGAGAGAGCGGGGTCCTACAATGAGCAGTTCTTC.

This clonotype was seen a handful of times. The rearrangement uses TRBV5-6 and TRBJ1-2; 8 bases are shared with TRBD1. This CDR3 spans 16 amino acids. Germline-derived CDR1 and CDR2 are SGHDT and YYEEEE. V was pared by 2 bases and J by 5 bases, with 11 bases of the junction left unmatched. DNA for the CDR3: TGTGCCAGCAGCTTACTTGCGGGACAGGCCGAGTATGGCTACACCTTC. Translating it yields CASSLLAGQAEYGYTF.

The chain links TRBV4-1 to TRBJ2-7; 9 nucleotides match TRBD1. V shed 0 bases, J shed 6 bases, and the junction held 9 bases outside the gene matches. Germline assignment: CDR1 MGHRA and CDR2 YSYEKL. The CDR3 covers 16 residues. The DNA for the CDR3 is TGCGCCAGCAGCCAAGAAGGACAGGGGATAAGTGCCGAGCAGTACTTC. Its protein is CASSQEGQGISAEQYF.

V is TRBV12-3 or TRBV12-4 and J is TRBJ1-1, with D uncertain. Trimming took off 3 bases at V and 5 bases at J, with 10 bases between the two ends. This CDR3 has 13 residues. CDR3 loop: CASSFTGRTEAFF. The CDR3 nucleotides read TGTGCCAGCAGTTTTACCGGGCGTACTGAAGCTTTCTTT.

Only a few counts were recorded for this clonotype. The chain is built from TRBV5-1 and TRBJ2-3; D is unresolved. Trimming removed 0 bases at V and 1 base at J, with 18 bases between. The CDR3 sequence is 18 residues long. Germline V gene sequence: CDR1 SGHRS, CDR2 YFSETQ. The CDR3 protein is CASSLAVAGPTRTDTQYF. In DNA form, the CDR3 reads TGCGCCAGCAGCTTGGCGGTTGCAGGTCCCACCCGCACAGATACGCAGTATTTT.

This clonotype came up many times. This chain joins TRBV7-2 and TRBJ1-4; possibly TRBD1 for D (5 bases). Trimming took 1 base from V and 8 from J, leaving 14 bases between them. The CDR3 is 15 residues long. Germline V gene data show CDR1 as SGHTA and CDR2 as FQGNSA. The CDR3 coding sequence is TGTGCCAGCAGCTTAGTGGCCCGGGACGGCGAAAAACTGTTTTTT. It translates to CASSLVARDGEKLFF.

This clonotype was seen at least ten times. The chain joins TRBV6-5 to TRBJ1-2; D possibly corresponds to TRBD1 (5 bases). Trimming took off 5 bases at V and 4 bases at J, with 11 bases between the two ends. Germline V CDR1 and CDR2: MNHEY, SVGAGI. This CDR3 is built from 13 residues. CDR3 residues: CASSGDPPYGYTF. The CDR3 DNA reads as TGTGCCAGCAGTGGGGACCCTCCCTATGGCTACACCTTC.

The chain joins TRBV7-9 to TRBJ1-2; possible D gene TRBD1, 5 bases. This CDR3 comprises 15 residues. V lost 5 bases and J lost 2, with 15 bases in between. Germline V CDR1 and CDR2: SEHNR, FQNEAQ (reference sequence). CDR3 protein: CASSLGRRGNYGYTF. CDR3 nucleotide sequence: TGTGCCAGCAGCCTAGGGCGACGGGGGAACTATGGCTACACCTTC.

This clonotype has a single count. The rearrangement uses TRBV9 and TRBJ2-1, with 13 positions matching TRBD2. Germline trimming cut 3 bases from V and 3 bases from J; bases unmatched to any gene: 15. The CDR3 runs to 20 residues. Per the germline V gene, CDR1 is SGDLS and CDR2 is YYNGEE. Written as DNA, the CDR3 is TGTGCCAGCAGCGGGGGGACTAGCGGGAATCCCCGGGGGTTCTACAATGAGCAGTTCTTC. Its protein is CASSGGTSGNPRGFYNEQFF. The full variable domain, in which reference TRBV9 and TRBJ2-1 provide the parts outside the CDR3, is DSGVTQTPKHLITATGQRVTLRCSPRSGDLSVYWYQQSLDQGLQFLIQYYNGEERAKGNILERFSAQQFPDLHSELNLSSLELGDSALYFCASSGGTSGNPRGFYNEQFFGPGTRLTVL.

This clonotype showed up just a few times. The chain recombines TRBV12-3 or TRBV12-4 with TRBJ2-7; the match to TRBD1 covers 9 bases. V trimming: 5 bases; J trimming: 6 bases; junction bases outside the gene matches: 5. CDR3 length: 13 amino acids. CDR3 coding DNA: TGTGCCAGCAGTCCTCGGGACAGGGCCGAGCAGTACTTC. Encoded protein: CASSPRDRAEQYF.

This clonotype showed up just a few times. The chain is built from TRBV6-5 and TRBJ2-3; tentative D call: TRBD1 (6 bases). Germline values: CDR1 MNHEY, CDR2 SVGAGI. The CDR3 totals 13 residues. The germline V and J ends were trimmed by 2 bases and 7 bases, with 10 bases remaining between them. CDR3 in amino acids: CASSYAGDNTQYF. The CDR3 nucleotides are TGTGCCAGCAGTTACGCAGGGGATAATACGCAGTATTTT.

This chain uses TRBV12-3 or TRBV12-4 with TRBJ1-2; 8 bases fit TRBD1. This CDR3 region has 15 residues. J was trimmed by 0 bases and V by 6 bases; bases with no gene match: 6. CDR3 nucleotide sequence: TGTGCCAGCAGCCGCGGACAGGGAGCTAACTATGGCTACACCTTC. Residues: CASSRGQGANYGYTF.

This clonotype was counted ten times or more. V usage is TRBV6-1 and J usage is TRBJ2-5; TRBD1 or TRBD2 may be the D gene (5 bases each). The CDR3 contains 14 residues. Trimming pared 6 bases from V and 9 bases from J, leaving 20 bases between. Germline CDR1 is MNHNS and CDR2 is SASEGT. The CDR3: CASSSGTSKGAQYF. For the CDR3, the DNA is TGTGCCAGCAGCTCCGGGACCTCAAAAGGGGCCCAGTACTTC.

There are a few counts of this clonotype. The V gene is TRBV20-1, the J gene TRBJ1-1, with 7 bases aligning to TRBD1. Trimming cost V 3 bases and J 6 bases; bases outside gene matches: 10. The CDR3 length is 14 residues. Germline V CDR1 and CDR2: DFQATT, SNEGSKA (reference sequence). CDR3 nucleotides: TGCAGTGCTAGGGACCGACAGGGATGGCCTGAAGCTTTCTTT. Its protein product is CSARDRQGWPEAFF.

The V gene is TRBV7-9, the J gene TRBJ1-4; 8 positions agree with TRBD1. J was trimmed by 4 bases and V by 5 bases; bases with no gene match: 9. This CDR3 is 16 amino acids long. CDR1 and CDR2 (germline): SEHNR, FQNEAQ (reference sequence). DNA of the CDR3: TGTGCCAGCAGCCTGGGACAGGTTGCTAATAATGAAAAACTGTTTTTT. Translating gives CASSLGQVANNEKLFF.